This T cell receptor (beta chain) was observed in a study of cytomegalovirus exposure and HLA in healthy donors. The PCR ran on 60 Vbeta and 13 Jbeta primers. TCRdb's table, derived via immunoSEQ multiplex PCR, lists solely in-frame clones and lacks some. The listing contains 100,000 to 150,000 clones. Material: PBMCs. The source of this sequence is a woman aged 40-49 years in good health and CMV-seropositive.

The CDR3 nucleotides read TGTGCCACCAGCAGAGTTCCTTATGCCTACGAGCAGTACTTC. It is translated as CATSRVPYAYEQYF. The rearrangement joins TRBV15 to TRBJ2-7; no clear D. Germline CDR1 is LNHNV and CDR2 is YYDKDF (reference sequence). V lost 1 base and J lost 2, with 9 bases in between. The CDR3 totals 14 residues.